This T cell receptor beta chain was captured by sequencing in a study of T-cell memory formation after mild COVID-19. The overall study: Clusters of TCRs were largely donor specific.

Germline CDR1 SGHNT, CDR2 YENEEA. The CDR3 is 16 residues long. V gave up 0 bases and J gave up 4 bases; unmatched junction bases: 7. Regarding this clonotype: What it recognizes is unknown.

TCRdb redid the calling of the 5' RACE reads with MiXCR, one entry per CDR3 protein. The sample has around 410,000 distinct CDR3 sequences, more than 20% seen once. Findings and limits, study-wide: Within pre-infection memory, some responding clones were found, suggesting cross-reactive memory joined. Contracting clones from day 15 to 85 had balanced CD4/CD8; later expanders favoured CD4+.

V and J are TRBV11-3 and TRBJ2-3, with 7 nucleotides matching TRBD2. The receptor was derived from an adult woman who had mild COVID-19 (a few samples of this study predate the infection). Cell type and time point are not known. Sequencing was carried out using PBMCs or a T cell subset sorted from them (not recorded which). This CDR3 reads CASSLDGSSGADTQYF. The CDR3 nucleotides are TGTGCCAGCAGCTTAGATGGTTCGAGCGGGGCAGATACGCAGTATTTT.